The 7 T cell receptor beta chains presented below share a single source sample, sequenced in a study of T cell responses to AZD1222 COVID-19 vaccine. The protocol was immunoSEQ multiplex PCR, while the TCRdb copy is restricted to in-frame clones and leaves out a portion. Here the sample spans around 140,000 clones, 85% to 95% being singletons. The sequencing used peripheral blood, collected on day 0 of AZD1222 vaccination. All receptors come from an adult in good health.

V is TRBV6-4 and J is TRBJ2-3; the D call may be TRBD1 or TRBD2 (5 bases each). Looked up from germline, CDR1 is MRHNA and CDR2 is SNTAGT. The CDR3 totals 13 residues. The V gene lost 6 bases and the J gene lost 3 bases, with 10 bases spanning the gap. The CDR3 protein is CASSSGATDTQYF. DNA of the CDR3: TGTGCCAGCAGCTCCGGGGCTACAGATACGCAGTATTTT.

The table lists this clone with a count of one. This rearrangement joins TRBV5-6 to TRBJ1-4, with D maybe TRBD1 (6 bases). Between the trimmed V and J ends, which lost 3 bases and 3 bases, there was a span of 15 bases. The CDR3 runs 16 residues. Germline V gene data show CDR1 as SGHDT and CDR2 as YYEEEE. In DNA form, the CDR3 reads TGTGCCAGCAGCTCTCAGGGGAGGAAGGCTAATGAAAAACTGTTTTTT. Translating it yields CASSSQGRKANEKLFF.

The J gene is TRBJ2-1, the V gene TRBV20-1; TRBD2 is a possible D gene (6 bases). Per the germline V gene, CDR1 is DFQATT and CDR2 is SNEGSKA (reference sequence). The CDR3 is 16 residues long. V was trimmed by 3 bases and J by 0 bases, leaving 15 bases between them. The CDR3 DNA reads TGCAGTGCTAGTGTGGGAGGACCCAGCTCCTACAATGAGCAGTTCTTC. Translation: CSASVGGPSSYNEQFF.

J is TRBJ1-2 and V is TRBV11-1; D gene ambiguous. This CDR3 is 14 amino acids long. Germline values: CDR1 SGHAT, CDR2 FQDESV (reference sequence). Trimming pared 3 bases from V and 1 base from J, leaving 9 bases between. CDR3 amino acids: CASSFSAVNYGYTF. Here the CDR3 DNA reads TGTGCCAGCAGCTTCTCGGCTGTTAACTATGGCTACACCTTC. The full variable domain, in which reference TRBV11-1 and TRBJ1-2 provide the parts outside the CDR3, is EAEVAQSPRYKITEKSQAVAFWCDPISGHATLYWYRQILGQGPELLVQFQDESVVDDSQLPKDRFSAERLKGVDSTLKIQPAELGDSAMYLCASSFSAVNYGYTFGSGTRLTVV.

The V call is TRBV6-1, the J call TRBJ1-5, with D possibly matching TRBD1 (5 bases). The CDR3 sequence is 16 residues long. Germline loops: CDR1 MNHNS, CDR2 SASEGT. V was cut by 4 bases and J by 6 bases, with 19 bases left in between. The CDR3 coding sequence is TGTGCCAGCAGTGCCTCGACAGTGGCGGTAGGTCAGCCCCAGCATTTT. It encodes CASSASTVAVGQPQHF.

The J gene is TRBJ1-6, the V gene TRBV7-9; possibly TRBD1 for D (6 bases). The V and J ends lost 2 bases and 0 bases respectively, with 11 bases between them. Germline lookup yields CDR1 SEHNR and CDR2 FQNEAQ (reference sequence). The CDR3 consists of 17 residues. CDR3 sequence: CASSLHGQSSYNSPLHF. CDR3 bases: TGTGCCAGCAGCTTACACGGACAGAGCTCCTATAATTCACCCCTCCACTTT.

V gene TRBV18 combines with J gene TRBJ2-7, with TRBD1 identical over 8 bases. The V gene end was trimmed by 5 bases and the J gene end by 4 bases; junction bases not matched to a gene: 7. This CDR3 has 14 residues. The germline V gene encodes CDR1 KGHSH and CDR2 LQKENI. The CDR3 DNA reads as TGTGCCAGCTCAGCTTCAGGGGGCATATACGAGCAGTACTTC. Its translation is CASSASGGIYEQYF.